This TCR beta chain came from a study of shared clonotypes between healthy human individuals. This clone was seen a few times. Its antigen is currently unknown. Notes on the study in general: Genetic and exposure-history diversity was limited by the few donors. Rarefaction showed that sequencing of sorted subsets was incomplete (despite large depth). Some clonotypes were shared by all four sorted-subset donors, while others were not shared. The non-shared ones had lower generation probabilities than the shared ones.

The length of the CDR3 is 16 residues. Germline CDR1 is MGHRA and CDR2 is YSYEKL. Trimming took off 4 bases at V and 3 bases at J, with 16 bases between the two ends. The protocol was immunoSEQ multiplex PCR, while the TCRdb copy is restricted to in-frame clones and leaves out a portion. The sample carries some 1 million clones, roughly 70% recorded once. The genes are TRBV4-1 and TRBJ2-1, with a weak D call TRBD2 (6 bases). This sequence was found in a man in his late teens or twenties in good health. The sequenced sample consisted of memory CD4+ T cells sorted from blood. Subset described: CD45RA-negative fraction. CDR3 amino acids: CASSLPRAGGYNEQFF. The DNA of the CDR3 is TGCGCCAGCAGCCTCCCACGAGCGGGCGGCTACAATGAGCAGTTCTTC.